Following are 14 T cell receptor beta chains from one sample sequenced in a study of Ad26.COV2.S vaccination and SARS-CoV-2 variants. Generated by immunoSEQ multiplex PCR, the TCRdb table keeps only in-frame clones and is missing some. The sample lists 350,000 to 450,000 clones; approximately 90% were seen once. Regarding treatment: about 20 received Ad26.COV2.S at low or high dose, single or two shots; 5 received placebo; per-sample allocation not given. At day 63 after the first vaccine or placebo injection, samples were drawn. Material: peripheral blood, obtained in a trial of Ad26.COV2.S vaccine versus placebo. The receptors were gathered from a person between 18 and 65 years old who received the Ad26.COV2.S COVID-19 vaccine or a placebo.

The CDR3 sequence: CASSLGRGRASGRETQYF. The CDR3 DNA is TGTGCCAGCAGCTTGGGTCGTGGTCGGGCTAGCGGGAGAGAGACCCAGTACTTC. The chain employs TRBV7-3 and TRBJ2-5; 10 nucleotides match TRBD2. The length of the CDR3 is 18 residues. The germline CDR1 and CDR2 sequences are SGHTA and FQGTGA. The V segment lost 3 bases and the J segment 4 bases; nucleotides outside the gene matches: 14.

This chain joins TRBV4-2 and TRBJ2-4; TRBD1 agrees at 8 bases. This CDR3 is built from 13 residues. Looked up from germline, CDR1 is LGHNA and CDR2 is YNFKEQ. V lost 3 bases to trimming and J lost 6 bases; unmatched junction nucleotides: 1. In DNA form, the CDR3 reads TGTGCCAGCAGCCAGGACAGGGTAAACATTCAGTACTTC. Amino acid sequence: CASSQDRVNIQYF.

This chain uses TRBV7-3 with TRBJ2-5; D gene unclear. V lost 1 base and J 2 bases, leaving 5 bases between the germline ends. The CDR3 is made up of 13 amino acids. In germline, CDR1 is SGHTA, CDR2 FQGTGA. The CDR3 sequence: CASSLSWQETQYF. CDR3 coding DNA: TGTGCCAGCAGCTTAAGTTGGCAAGAGACCCAGTACTTC.

Concerning this clone itself: Other nucleotide sequences in the sample specify the same CDR3. The J gene is TRBJ2-5, the V gene TRBV7-9, with TRBD1 matching 7 bases. The CDR3 loop spans 14 amino acids. CDR1 SEHNR and CDR2 FQNEAQ come from the germline V gene (reference sequence). V shed 6 bases, J shed 2 bases, and the junction held 6 bases outside the gene matches. The CDR3 is CASSSGRGQETQYF. For the CDR3, the DNA is TGTGCCAGCAGTTCCGGCAGGGGGCAAGAGACCCAGTACTTC. The entire variable domain, with the rest obtained from reference TRBV7-9 and TRBJ2-5, is as follows: DTGVSQNPRHKITKRGQNVTFRCDPISEHNRLYWYRQTLGQGPEFLTYFQNEAQLEKSRLLSDRFSAERPKGSFSTLEIQRTEQGDSAMYLCASSSGRGQETQYFGPGTRLLVL.

The rearrangement uses TRBV30 and TRBJ2-2, with D perhaps matching TRBD1 (5 bases). The CDR3 spans 14 residues. Deletions cut 1 base from V and 7 bases from J, with 13 bases between. Germline V gene lookup returns CDR1 GTSNPN and CDR2 SVGIG (reference sequence). CDR3 sequence reads: CAWSDQGHSGELFF. DNA for the CDR3: TGTGCCTGGAGTGACCAGGGTCACAGCGGGGAGCTGTTTTTT.

The V call is TRBV27, the J call TRBJ1-2; D is undetermined. In germline, CDR1 is MNHEY, CDR2 SMNVEV (reference sequence). V lost 0 bases and J 0 bases, leaving 8 bases between the germline ends. This CDR3 is built from 15 residues. Here the CDR3 DNA reads TGTGCCAGCAGTTTATCCCTCCAACCTAACTATGGCTACACCTTC. Residues: CASSLSLQPNYGYTF.

The sample holds one count of this clone. The V gene is TRBV9, the J gene TRBJ1-2; 8 bases map to TRBD1. CDR1 is SGDLS, CDR2 YYNGEE, per germline. The CDR3 sequence is 14 residues long. J gave up 6 bases and V 7 bases, and 11 bases lay outside the gene matches. CDR3 bases: TGTGCCAGCGGGGGGGACAGGAGGAGTGATGGCTACACCTTC. Translating gives CASGGDRRSDGYTF.

The rearrangement joins TRBV5-1 to TRBJ2-5; TRBD2 matches 12 bases. Germline V gene lookup returns CDR1 SGHRS and CDR2 YFSETQ. The CDR3 length is 16 residues. V gave up 5 bases and J gave up 1 base; unmatched junction bases: 6. The CDR3 protein is CASRGGTSGFQETQYF. The CDR3 DNA follows: TGCGCCAGCAGAGGGGGGACTAGCGGGTTCCAAGAGACCCAGTACTTC.

The V call is TRBV7-6, the J call TRBJ2-7, with 8 positions matching TRBD2. V shed 1 base and J 5 bases; nucleotides not matched to a gene: 4. Germline V lookup: CDR1 SGHVS, CDR2 FNYEAQ. The CDR3 contains 14 residues. The DNA of the CDR3 is TGTGCCAGCAGCTTAGGGCCGGGACTAGACGAGCAGTACTTC. Encoded protein: CASSLGPGLDEQYF. The full variable domain, with the rest looked up from reference TRBV7-6 and TRBJ2-7, is GAGVSQSPRYKVTKRGQDVALRCDPISGHVSLYWYRQALGQGPEFLTYFNYEAQQDKSGLPNDRFSAERPEGSISTLTIQRTEQRDSAMYRCASSLGPGLDEQYFGPGTRLTVT.

This clone was recorded only once. The chain links TRBV5-5 to TRBJ1-2, with D uncertain. The CDR3 consists of 15 residues. V shed 1 base and J shed 2 bases, with 12 bases lying between them. Germline V CDR1 and CDR2: SGHKS, YYEKEE (reference sequence). CDR3 region: CASSLRRGINYGYTF. CDR3 DNA sequence: TGTGCCAGCAGCTTGAGGCGGGGTATAAACTATGGCTACACCTTC.

This clone has just a few counts. The chain links TRBV28 to TRBJ2-7; TRBD1 or TRBD2 may be the D gene (7 bases each). This CDR3 is 13 amino acids long. Per germline, CDR1 MDHEN and CDR2 SYDVKM. V lost 7 bases and J 6 bases, leaving 16 bases between the germline ends. For the CDR3, the DNA is TGTGCCAGCACAGGGGGAGGGCCAGGCGAGCAGTACTTC. It encodes CASTGGGPGEQYF.

This clone was recorded once. V usage is TRBV5-1 and J usage is TRBJ2-7; D is unclear. Trimming pared 2 bases from V and 4 bases from J, leaving 19 bases between. Germline V gives CDR1 SGHRS, CDR2 YFSETQ. The CDR3 is 16 residues long. As DNA, the CDR3 is TGCGCCAGCAGCTTTGCCGATACAAGTTTACTATACGAGCAGTACTTC. Protein product: CASSFADTSLLYEQYF.

This chain connects TRBV28 to TRBJ1-1; D perhaps matches TRBD1 (5 bases). Germline CDR1 is MDHEN and CDR2 is SYDVKM. The CDR3 length is 15 residues. Between the trimmed V and J ends, which lost 1 base and 1 base, there was a span of 10 bases. The chain's CDR3 is CASSLYGAPNTEAFF. Here the CDR3 DNA reads TGTGCCAGCAGTTTATATGGGGCGCCGAACACTGAAGCTTTCTTT.

The chain is built from TRBV19 and TRBJ2-7; TRBD2 aligns across 9 bases. In germline, CDR1 is LNHDA, CDR2 SQIVND (reference sequence). The CDR3 length is 18 residues. V lost 6 bases, J lost 2 bases, and 17 bases stayed unmatched. The CDR3 coding sequence is TGTGCCAGTAGCCCGCTAGGGCTAGCGGGAAGGGGAGCCTACGAGCAGTACTTC. It yields the protein CASSPLGLAGRGAYEQYF.